This record concerns one T cell receptor beta chain sequence. As handled by the study authors: Estimation of nucleated cell counts was performed using reference gene primer amplification. Here immunoSEQ multiplex PCR was the method, and the copy in TCRdb shows in-frame clones only, minus some. The V and J calls and clone size are taken from that table; D and trimming were inferred from the DNA. Of 250,000 to 300,000 clones listed, approximately 83% were seen once; the top ten hold approximately 10%. This entry comes from a study of blood T cell repertoires in COVID-19. Study context: The United States, Italy and Spain supplied acute and convalescent COVID-19 samples. Sources were T cells, B-cell-depleted T cells, or PBMCs; the material itself was cDNA or gDNA.

V lost 5 bases and J lost 7; bases outside the gene matches: 22. Germline V gene sequence: CDR1 SGHVS, CDR2 FNYEAQ. There are 19 residues in the CDR3. This sequence was found in a woman between 65 and 79 years old with acute or convalescent COVID-19. The sequencing sample was made of peripheral blood. The rearrangement uses TRBV7-6 and TRBJ2-5; TRBD2 matches 10 bases. The CDR3 DNA reads TGTGCCAGCAGCACCGTTGCCCCCTTTGCGTCTAGCGGGGGAGGGACCCAGTACTTC. Encoded protein: CASSTVAPFASSGGGTQYF. Full variable domain (outside the CDR3, taken from reference TRBV7-6 and TRBJ2-5): GAGVSQSPRYKVTKRGQDVALRCDPISGHVSLYWYRQALGQGPEFLTYFNYEAQQDKSGLPNDRFSAERPEGSISTLTIQRTEQRDSAMYRCASSTVAPFASSGGGTQYFGPGTRLLVL.